A selection of T cell receptor beta chains follows, all from one sample in a study of patients and donors after allogeneic stem cell transplantation. TCRdb fed the RT-PCR reads into MiXCR, producing one record per CDR3 protein. The top ten hold around 7.2% of the sample, which has over 400,000 distinct CDR3 sequences, 16% seen once. The sequenced sample consisted of blood, either unsorted or a sorted T cell fraction (not recorded which). The receptors here all came from a human donor who was either an allogeneic HSCT recipient or a stem cell or donor lymphocyte infusion donor (not recorded which). It is not recorded whose cells these are; they may come from a transplant donor. Both conserved end residues are part of each CDR3. A D gene is named only where the DNA matches it firmly. Clone size, where shown, is once, few, many, or a class for clones that have expanded.

cdr3_aa,cdr3_nt,clone_size,v_call,j_call,cdr3_length,d_call
CASSQETISGYNYEQYF,TGTGCCAGCAGCCAAGAGACGATCTCGGGTTACAATTACGAGCAGTACTTC,many,TRBV3-1,TRBJ2-7,17,.
CSSRTSGGARREQFF,TGCAGCTCCAGGACTAGCGGGGGGGCTAGGCGTGAGCAGTTCTTC,.,TRBV29-1,TRBJ2-1,15,TRBD2
CASSSLGGETQYF,TGTGCCAGCAGCTCCCTAGGGGGGGAGACCCAGTACTTC,few,TRBV7-9,TRBJ2-5,13,.
CAISETSSSGANVLTF,TGTGCCATCAGTGAGACCTCTAGCTCTGGGGCCAACGTCCTGACTTTC,.,TRBV10-3,TRBJ2-6,16,.
CATSRDRQSYEQYF,TGTGCCACCAGCAGAGATAGACAGTCTTACGAGCAGTACTTC,.,TRBV15,TRBJ2-7,14,.
CASSQDKGGRTEAFF,TGCGCCAGCAGCCAAGATAAGGGAGGGAGGACTGAAGCTTTCTTT,few,TRBV4-1,TRBJ1-1,15,.
CASSQEFRIGLRGNEQFF,TGCGCCAGCAGCCAAGAGTTTAGAATTGGGCTTAGAGGTAATGAGCAGTTCTTC,.,TRBV4-1,TRBJ2-1,18,.
CASSQGGWSYGYTF,TGCGCCAGCAGCCAAGGCGGTTGGAGCTATGGCTACACCTTC,many,TRBV4-3,TRBJ1-2,14,.
CASSALQGELNYGYTF,TGTGCCAGCAGTGCTCTGCAGGGGGAACTTAACTATGGCTACACCTTC,.,TRBV2,TRBJ1-2,16,TRBD1
CASSLLVTALNSPLHF,TGTGCCAGCAGCTTATTAGTAACAGCCTTGAATTCACCCCTCCACTTT,.,TRBV7-2,TRBJ1-6,16,.
CAWGGRSYEQYF,TGTGCCTGGGGGGGGAGGTCCTACGAGCAGTACTTC,.,TRBV30,TRBJ2-7,12,.
CASSIRTSGAYEQYF,TGTGCCAGTAGTATACGGACTAGCGGAGCCTACGAGCAGTACTTC,few,TRBV19,TRBJ2-7,15,TRBD2
CATMNHRSSGNTIYF,TGTGCCACTATGAATCACCGAAGCTCTGGAAACACCATATATTTT,.,TRBV24-1,TRBJ1-3,15,.
CSAHYLAGGRRFF,TGCAGTGCTCACTACTTAGCGGGAGGGCGTCGGTTCTTC,few,TRBV20-1,TRBJ2-1,13,TRBD2
CASSVGGTPSSYEQYF,TGTGCCAGCAGCGTAGGAGGAACTCCGAGCTCCTACGAGCAGTACTTC,.,TRBV9,TRBJ2-7,16,.
CASTRIAESSYNEQFF,TGTGCCAGCACCCGAATAGCGGAGAGCTCCTACAATGAGCAGTTCTTC,.,TRBV6-1,TRBJ2-1,16,.
CASRREGRYNEQFF,TGTGCCAGTAGGCGGGAGGGCCGATACAATGAGCAGTTCTTC,few,TRBV19,TRBJ2-1,14,TRBD2
CASRFGPGEKSYEQYF,TGCGCCAGCAGATTCGGACCAGGGGAAAAAAGCTACGAGCAGTACTTC,.,TRBV5-1,TRBJ2-7,16,.
CASSALVGAHGYTF,TGTGCCAGCAGCGCCTTGGTCGGGGCCCATGGCTACACCTTC,.,TRBV9,TRBJ1-2,14,.
CASSFTKGSYNEQFF,TGTGCCAGCAGCTTCACCAAGGGCTCCTACAATGAGCAGTTCTTC,few,TRBV5-6,TRBJ2-1,15,.
CASSSGQNTGELFF,TGCGCCAGCAGCTCGGGACAGAACACCGGGGAGCTGTTTTTT,many,TRBV5-1,TRBJ2-2,14,.
CAISEGPQPQHF,TGTGCCATCAGTGAAGGGCCCCAGCCCCAGCATTTT,few,TRBV10-3,TRBJ1-5,12,.
CASSLGQGASNEQFF,TGTGCCAGCAGTCTGGGACAGGGGGCATCAAATGAGCAGTTCTTC,.,TRBV12-3/TRBV12-4,TRBJ2-1,15,TRBD1
CASSTRLVPDTQYF,TGTGCCAGCAGCACCCGACTAGTCCCAGATACGCAGTATTTT,few,TRBV9,TRBJ2-3,14,.
CASSQPVRTALNEQFF,TGCGCCAGCAGCCAGCCGGTTAGGACGGCCCTCAATGAGCAGTTCTTC,many,TRBV4-1,TRBJ2-1,16,.
CASSVQGDYGYTF,TGCGCCAGCAGCGTTCAGGGTGACTATGGCTACACCTTC,.,TRBV5-1,TRBJ1-2,13,.
CSAPVRFSGANVLTF,TGCAGTGCTCCAGTACGGTTCTCTGGGGCCAACGTCCTGACTTTC,few,TRBV20-1,TRBJ2-6,15,.
CSVLLVPKGETQYF,TGCAGTGTTCTTCTAGTCCCCAAAGGGGAGACCCAGTACTTC,few,TRBV20-1,TRBJ2-5,14,.
CSANSDRGTQYF,TGCAGTGCTAACTCGGACAGGGGGACGCAGTATTTT,few,TRBV20-1,TRBJ2-3,12,TRBD1
CASRENRVATGELFF,TGTGCCAGCAGAGAGAACAGGGTAGCCACCGGGGAGCTGTTTTTT,.,TRBV2,TRBJ2-2,15,.
CASSLGAGKGQPQHF,TGTGCCAGCAGCTTGGGGGCAGGGAAAGGTCAGCCCCAGCATTTT,few,TRBV5-6,TRBJ1-5,15,.
CAWKAWQGLNTGELFF,TGTGCCTGGAAAGCCTGGCAGGGCCTTAACACCGGGGAGCTGTTTTTT,few,TRBV30,TRBJ2-2,16,.
CSASELAGRSGANVLTF,TGCAGTGCTTCCGAACTAGCGGGACGATCTGGGGCCAACGTCCTGACTTTC,few,TRBV20-1,TRBJ2-6,17,TRBD2
CASSRLPGQEYNEQFF,TGTGCCAGCAGCCGATTACCGGGACAGGAGTACAATGAGCAGTTCTTC,few,TRBV14,TRBJ2-1,16,TRBD1
CASCWTGGGDGYTF,TGCGCCAGCTGCTGGACAGGCGGAGGTGATGGCTACACCTTC,.,TRBV5-1,TRBJ1-2,14,TRBD1
CASSGAGTGTGELFF,TGTGCCAGTAGTGGTGCCGGGACGGGTACCGGGGAGCTGTTTTTT,few,TRBV19,TRBJ2-2,15,.
CASSFDRNYGYTF,TGTGCCAGCAGTTTTGACAGGAACTATGGCTACACCTTC,many,TRBV27,TRBJ1-2,13,.
CASSSHEQYF,TGTGCCAGCAGTTCCCACGAGCAGTACTTC,.,TRBV12-3/TRBV12-4,TRBJ2-7,10,.
CASSSGHLLPYEQYF,TGTGCCAGCAGCTCCGGCCATCTGTTACCCTACGAGCAGTACTTC,.,TRBV11-3,TRBJ2-7,15,.
CASRSTGSEAFF,TGTGCCAGCAGGTCTACAGGGAGTGAAGCTTTCTTT,.,TRBV9,TRBJ1-1,12,.
CASSPQGTVTNTEAFF,TGTGCCAGCAGTCCCCAAGGGACAGTCACGAACACTGAAGCTTTCTTT,few,TRBV12-3/TRBV12-4,TRBJ1-1,16,TRBD1
CASSIRRAAGELFF,TGTGCCAGTAGTATCAGGAGGGCCGCCGGGGAGCTGTTTTTT,few,TRBV19,TRBJ2-2,14,.
CASSRNPGLNHEQYF,TGCGCCAGCAGCCGAAATCCGGGACTTAACCACGAGCAGTACTTC,.,TRBV4-1,TRBJ2-7,15,.
CASSRDRGRLETQYF,TGTGCCAGCAGCCGAGACAGGGGGAGATTGGAGACCCAGTACTTC,few,TRBV7-9,TRBJ2-5,15,TRBD1
CSAAGLSNYGYTF,TGCAGTGCTGCGGGACTATCTAACTATGGCTACACCTTC,.,TRBV20-1,TRBJ1-2,13,.